What follows are 13 T cell receptor beta chains derived from one specimen sequenced in a study of T cells in Graves' hyperthyroidism and ophthalmopathy. Amplified regions were TCR beta CDR3 sequences from RNA transcripts. Carried out on the TCR CDR3, a first-round RT-PCR used the HTBI primer set. MiXCR, run by TCRdb on the multiplex PCR reads, gives a single entry per CDR3 protein. The sample lists some 350,000 distinct CDR3 sequences; roughly 15% were seen once. Sequencing was carried out using blood. Receptor source: a woman aged 60 to 75 with Graves' ophthalmopathy.

This clonotype came up many times. V usage is TRBV7-6 and J usage is TRBJ2-3, with 9 bases identical to TRBD2. The CDR3 sequence is 15 residues long. J lost 5 bases, V lost 5 bases, and 8 bases had no gene match. Germline-derived CDR1 and CDR2 are SGHVS and FNYEAQ. In DNA, the CDR3 is TGTGCCAGCAGCCCCGAGGCACTAGCGGGAGATACGCAGTATTTT. Its translation: CASSPEALAGDTQYF.

Ten or more counts support this clonotype. This CDR3 reads CAWSVHGTSGSIQETQYF. Here the CDR3 DNA reads TGTGCCTGGAGTGTACACGGGACTAGCGGATCCATCCAAGAGACCCAGTACTTC. The chain is built from TRBV30 and TRBJ2-5; 11 bases fit TRBD2. V lost 0 bases, J lost 1 base, and 10 bases stayed unmatched. Germline V gene lookup returns CDR1 GTSNPN and CDR2 SVGIG (reference sequence). The CDR3 loop spans 18 amino acids.

This clonotype was recorded at least ten times. The chain uses TRBV9 and TRBJ2-7, with D hard to call. V was cut by 0 bases and J by 0 bases, with 7 bases left in between. The CDR3 is made up of 14 amino acids. Germline V gene data show CDR1 as SGDLS and CDR2 as YYNGEE. The CDR3 loop is CASSVGLHSYEQYF. Written as DNA, the CDR3 is TGTGCCAGCAGCGTAGGGCTTCACTCCTACGAGCAGTACTTC.

The sample holds many counts of this clonotype. The chain employs TRBV5-1 and TRBJ2-7; maybe TRBD1 (5 bases). CDR1 and CDR2 (germline): SGHRS, YFSETQ. V shed 0 bases and J shed 3 bases, with 13 bases lying between them. CDR3 length: 15 amino acids. CDR3 nucleotide sequence: TGCGCCAGCAGCTTGGATGCAGGGCCTGACTACGAGCAGTACTTC. Its translation is CASSLDAGPDYEQYF.

This clonotype was seen at least ten times. V usage is TRBV18 and J usage is TRBJ1-2; 7 nucleotides line up with TRBD1. The V and J ends lost 3 bases and 4 bases, in that order; junction bases with no gene match: 8. The germline V gene has CDR1 KGHSH and CDR2 LQKENI. The CDR3 length is 15 residues. The CDR3 reads CASSPNGQALYGYTF. CDR3 coding DNA: TGTGCCAGCTCACCGAATGGACAGGCCCTCTATGGCTACACCTTC.

This clonotype was counted a few times. The chain recombines TRBV6-1 with TRBJ2-1; D is uncertain. Trimming took 5 bases from V and 6 from J, leaving 11 bases between them. The CDR3 consists of 13 residues. Germline assignment: CDR1 MNHNS and CDR2 SASEGT. The CDR3 DNA reads TGTGCCAGCAGTATGTATCTTGGCAATGAGCAGTTCTTC. Translation gives CASSMYLGNEQFF.

The chain has TRBV19 and TRBJ2-5, with 7 bases lining up with TRBD1. Per germline, CDR1 LNHDA and CDR2 SQIVND (reference sequence). This CDR3 spans 15 amino acids. V shed 1 base and J 3 bases; nucleotides not matched to a gene: 5. The CDR3 DNA follows: TGTGCCAGTAGTATAGCTAGGGGGCCGGAAGAGACCCAGTACTTC. This encodes CASSIARGPEETQYF.

As concerns this clonotype: Compared with germline, one end of the junction differs, possibly owing to a read error. V is TRBV12-3 or TRBV12-4 and J is TRBJ2-3; TRBD2 matches 7 bases. The CDR3 sequence is 16 residues long. The DNA of the CDR3 is TGTGCCAGCAGTTTGGGGGAGGGGAGGTTCGCAGATGCGCAGTATTTT. As protein: CASSLGEGRFADAQYF.

In this sample, this clonotype turned up many times. The CDR3 DNA follows: TGTGCCAGCAGCCCGGGACAGGGGAACATTCAGTACTTC. It is translated as CASSPGQGNIQYF. The genes are TRBV3-1 and TRBJ2-4; 10 bases are shared with TRBD1. The CDR3 is 13 residues long. The V and J ends lost 4 bases and 7 bases, in that order; junction bases with no gene match: 1. CDR1 is LGHDT, CDR2 YNNKEL, per germline (reference sequence).

The rearrangement links TRBV11-2 to TRBJ2-7; D perhaps matches TRBD1 (6 bases). Germline CDR1 reads SGHAT; CDR2 reads FQNNGV. This CDR3 comprises 14 residues. V lost 5 bases and J lost 3, with 14 bases in between. CDR3 protein: CASSILTGVYEQYF. The CDR3 DNA is TGTGCCAGCAGCATCTTGACAGGAGTCTACGAGCAGTACTTC.

This clonotype was seen many times. The V and J genes are TRBV20-1 and TRBJ2-7; the match to TRBD2 covers 10 bases. The CDR3 spans 14 residues. The germline V gene encodes CDR1 DFQATT and CDR2 SNEGSKA (reference sequence). With V trimmed by 6 bases and J by 3 bases, 8 bases remained unmatched. CDR3 DNA sequence: TGCAGTGCAACCGGGACTAGCGACAGCTACGAGCAGTACTTC. This encodes CSATGTSDSYEQYF.

This clonotype was seen many times. This chain links TRBV28 with TRBJ1-1; the match to TRBD1 covers 7 bases. The junction had 11 bases not matched to a gene; V was cut back by 8 bases and J by 5 bases. Germline V gene sequence: CDR1 MDHEN, CDR2 SYDVKM. The CDR3 spans 14 residues. The CDR3 DNA reads TGTGCCAGCCTTCGGCCGGACAGGTCAACTGAAGCTTTCTTT. As protein: CASLRPDRSTEAFF. Based on the CDR3 plus reference TRBV28 and TRBJ1-1, the full variable domain is DVKVTQSSRYLVKRTGEKVFLECVQDMDHENMFWYRQDPGLGLRLIYFSYDVKMKEKGDIPEGYSVSREKKERFSLILESASTNQTSMYLCASLRPDRSTEAFFGQGTRLTVV.

This clonotype was found many times. The chain uses TRBV2 and TRBJ2-1; TRBD2 matches at 12 bases. The trim removed 3 bases at V and 7 bases at J, leaving 4 bases unmatched. Germline V lookup: CDR1 SNHLY, CDR2 FYNNEI. The CDR3 has 15 amino acids. The CDR3: CASSETSGSWNEQFF. CDR3 DNA sequence: TGTGCCAGCAGTGAGACTAGCGGGAGTTGGAATGAGCAGTTCTTC.